One sample yielded the 5 T cell receptor beta chains listed below, sequenced in a study of regulatory T cells in long-lasting Graves disease. Building the TCR beta libraries relied on iRepertoire HTBI primers, and CDR3 regions underwent Arm-PCR. One entry per CDR3 protein results from TCRdb running MiXCR on the multiplex PCR reads. The data show 530,000 or so distinct CDR3 sequences, about 16% seen once. Time point given: newly diagnosed GD, antithyroid drugs for less than 3 months. PBMC-extracted RNA yielded the TCR library. These data were also filed under a second study, of T cells in Graves' hyperthyroidism and ophthalmopathy.

Specimen: peripheral blood mononuclear cells (PBMCs), collected at new diagnosis, from a patient treated with antithyroid drugs. The receptors were sampled from a young man with Graves disease.

This clonotype came up many times. The chain combines TRBV12-3 or TRBV12-4 with TRBJ1-5; tentatively, D is TRBD1 (5 bases). Trimming removed 3 bases from V and 0 bases from J, with 12 bases in between. This CDR3 contains 16 residues. The CDR3 DNA reads as TGTGCCAGCAGTTTTCGGGCGGGGGTTAGCAATCAGCCCCAGCATTTT. Its translation is CASSFRAGVSNQPQHF.

Only a few counts were recorded for this clonotype. The chain carries TRBV6-1 and TRBJ1-4; D possibly corresponds to TRBD1 (5 bases). Between the trimmed V and J ends, which lost 7 bases and 1 base, there was a span of 19 bases. This CDR3 region has 17 residues. CDR1 is MNHNS and CDR2 is SASEGT in the germline V gene. CDR3 DNA: TGTGCCAGCACCCGGGACTTGAGCGGGGTAACTAATGAAAAACTGTTTTTT. Translating gives CASTRDLSGVTNEKLFF.

The V and J genes are TRBV20-1 and TRBJ2-1, with D hard to call. Germline CDR1 DFQATT, CDR2 SNEGSKA (reference sequence). Trimming shortened V by 1 base and J by 12 bases, and 13 bases separated the two germline ends. The CDR3 has 12 residues. The CDR3 region has the DNA TGCAGTGCTAGAGTTGTCATCCCCCCGCAGTTCTTC. Translating it yields CSARVVIPPQFF.

The rearrangement uses TRBV7-9 and TRBJ2-2; D may be TRBD2 (6 bases). This CDR3 contains 15 residues. Looked up from germline, CDR1 is SEHNR and CDR2 is FQNEAQ (reference sequence). Trimming removed 1 base at V and 6 bases at J, with 12 bases between. The CDR3 reads CASSLVGRASGELFF. In DNA, the CDR3 is TGTGCCAGCAGCTTAGTCGGGAGAGCTTCCGGGGAGCTGTTTTTT. The entire variable domain, with the rest obtained from reference TRBV7-9 and TRBJ2-2, is as follows: DTGVSQNPRHKITKRGQNVTFRCDPISEHNRLYWYRQTLGQGPEFLTYFQNEAQLEKSRLLSDRFSAERPKGSFSTLEIQRTEQGDSAMYLCASSLVGRASGELFFGEGSRLTVL.

This clonotype was counted between two and nine times. The chain is built from TRBV18 and TRBJ2-1; 7 bases map to TRBD2. V dropped 2 bases and J dropped 5; count of bases not matched to a gene: 12. This CDR3 region has 17 residues. Germline CDR1 reads KGHSH; CDR2 reads LQKENI. The CDR3 nucleotides read TGTGCCAGCTCACCATTTCTCAAGGGACTACAACACAATGAGCAGTTCTTC. This codes for CASSPFLKGLQHNEQFF.